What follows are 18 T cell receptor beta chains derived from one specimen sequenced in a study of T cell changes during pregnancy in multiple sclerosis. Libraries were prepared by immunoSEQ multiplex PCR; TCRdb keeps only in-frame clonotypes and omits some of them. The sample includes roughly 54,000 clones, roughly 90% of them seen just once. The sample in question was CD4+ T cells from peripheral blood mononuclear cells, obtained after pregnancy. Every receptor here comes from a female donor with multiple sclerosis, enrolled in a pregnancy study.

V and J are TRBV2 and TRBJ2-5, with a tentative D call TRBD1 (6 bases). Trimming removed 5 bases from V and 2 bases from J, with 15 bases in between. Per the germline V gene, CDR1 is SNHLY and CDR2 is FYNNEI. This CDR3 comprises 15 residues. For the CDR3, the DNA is TGTGCCAGCAGTTATGTCAGGGGCCCGCAAGAGACCCAGTACTTC. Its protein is CASSYVRGPQETQYF.

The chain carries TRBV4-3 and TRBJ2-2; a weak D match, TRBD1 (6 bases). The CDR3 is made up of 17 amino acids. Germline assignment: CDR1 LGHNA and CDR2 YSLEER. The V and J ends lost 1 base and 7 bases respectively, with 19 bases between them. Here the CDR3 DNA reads TGCGCCAGCAGCCAAGGGCTTAGAAACAGGGAGATCGGGGAGCTGTTTTTT. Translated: CASSQGLRNREIGELFF.

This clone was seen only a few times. CDR3 sequence (DNA): TGTGCCAGCAGCTTAAGGGACAGGGTAACCGGGGAGCTGTTTTTT. This gives the protein CASSLRDRVTGELFF. The gene calls are TRBV5-5 and TRBJ2-2; 9 nucleotides line up with TRBD1. Germline V gene lookup returns CDR1 SGHKS and CDR2 YYEKEE (reference sequence). The V segment lost 2 bases and the J segment 5 bases; nucleotides outside the gene matches: 4. The CDR3 contains 15 residues.

In DNA, the CDR3 is TGTGCCAGCAGCTTAGGGCCTAGCGTTGAGACCCAGTACTTC. It encodes CASSLGPSVETQYF. The genes are TRBV7-2 and TRBJ2-5; tentative D call: TRBD2 (6 bases). The germline gives CDR1 SGHTA, CDR2 FQGNSA. The ends were cut back, 1 base at V and 5 bases at J, with 11 bases in the middle. This CDR3 is built from 14 residues.

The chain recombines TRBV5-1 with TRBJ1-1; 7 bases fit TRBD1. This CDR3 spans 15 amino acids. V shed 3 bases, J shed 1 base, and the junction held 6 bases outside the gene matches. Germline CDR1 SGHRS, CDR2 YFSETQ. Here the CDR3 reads CASSSGTVKNTEAFF. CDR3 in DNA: TGCGCCAGCAGCTCCGGGACAGTGAAGAACACTGAAGCTTTCTTT.

CDR3 coding DNA: TGTGCCTGGAGTTCACAGGGATTGGGTGAAAAACTGTTTTTT. It encodes CAWSSQGLGEKLFF. The genes are TRBV30 and TRBJ1-4, with D possibly matching TRBD1 (6 bases). This CDR3 contains 14 residues. Germline assignment: CDR1 GTSNPN and CDR2 SVGIG (reference sequence). V lost 2 bases, J lost 7 bases, and 14 bases lay in between.

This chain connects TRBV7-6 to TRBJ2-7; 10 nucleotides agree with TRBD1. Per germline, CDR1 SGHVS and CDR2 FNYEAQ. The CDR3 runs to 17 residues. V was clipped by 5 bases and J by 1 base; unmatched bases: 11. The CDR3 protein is CASSVNSGDRGSYEQYF. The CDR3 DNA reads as TGTGCCAGCAGCGTTAACTCGGGGGACAGGGGATCCTACGAGCAGTACTTC. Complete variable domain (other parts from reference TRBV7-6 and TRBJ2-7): GAGVSQSPRYKVTKRGQDVALRCDPISGHVSLYWYRQALGQGPEFLTYFNYEAQQDKSGLPNDRFSAERPEGSISTLTIQRTEQRDSAMYRCASSVNSGDRGSYEQYFGPGTRLTVT.

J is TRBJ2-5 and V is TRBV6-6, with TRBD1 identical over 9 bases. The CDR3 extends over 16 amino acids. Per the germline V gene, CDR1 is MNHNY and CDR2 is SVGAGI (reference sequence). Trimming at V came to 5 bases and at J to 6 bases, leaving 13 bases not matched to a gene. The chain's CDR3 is CASSTRMGTGTKTQYF. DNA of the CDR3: TGTGCCAGCAGTACTCGAATGGGGACAGGGACGAAGACCCAGTACTTC.

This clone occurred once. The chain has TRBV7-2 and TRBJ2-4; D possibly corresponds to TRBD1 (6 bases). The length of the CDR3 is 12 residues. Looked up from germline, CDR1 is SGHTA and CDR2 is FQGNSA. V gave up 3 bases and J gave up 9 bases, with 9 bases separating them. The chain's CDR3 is CASSFPDSIQYF. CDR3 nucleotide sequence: TGTGCCAGCAGCTTCCCGGACAGCATTCAGTACTTC.

The CDR3 spells CASSQPGGNEQFF. CDR3 sequence (DNA): TGTGCCAGCAGCCAACCAGGGGGGAATGAGCAGTTCTTC. J is TRBJ2-1 and V is TRBV9; maybe TRBD1 (7 bases). This CDR3 region has 13 residues. Germline CDR1 SGDLS, CDR2 YYNGEE. V lost 4 bases to trimming and J lost 7 bases, with 12 bases between them.

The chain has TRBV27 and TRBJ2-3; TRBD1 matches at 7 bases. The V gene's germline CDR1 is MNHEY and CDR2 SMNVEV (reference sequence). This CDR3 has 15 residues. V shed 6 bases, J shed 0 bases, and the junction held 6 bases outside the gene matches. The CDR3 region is CASSLGDRSTDTQYF. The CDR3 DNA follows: TGTGCCAGCAGCCTCGGGGACAGAAGCACAGATACGCAGTATTTT.

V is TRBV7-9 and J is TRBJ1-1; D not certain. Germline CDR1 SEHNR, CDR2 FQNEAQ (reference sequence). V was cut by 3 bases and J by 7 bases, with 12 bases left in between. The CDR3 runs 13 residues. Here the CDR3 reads CASSFRREGEAFF. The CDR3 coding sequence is TGTGCCAGCAGCTTCCGGCGGGAGGGTGAAGCTTTCTTT.

This chain's CDR3 is CASSSKAGTASYYNSPLHF. The CDR3 DNA sequence: TGTGCCAGCAGCTCGAAAGCCGGGACAGCTTCTTACTATAATTCACCCCTCCACTTT. The chain couples TRBV7-8 to TRBJ1-6; TRBD1 aligns across 7 bases. Germline CDR1 is SGHVS and CDR2 is FQNEAQ. CDR3 length equals 19 residues. V was pared by 4 bases and J by 3 bases, with 15 bases of the junction left unmatched.

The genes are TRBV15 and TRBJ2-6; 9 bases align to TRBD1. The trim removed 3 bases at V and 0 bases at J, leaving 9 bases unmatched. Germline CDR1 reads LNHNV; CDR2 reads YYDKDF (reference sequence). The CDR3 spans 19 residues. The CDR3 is CATSRSSGTGYSGANVLTF. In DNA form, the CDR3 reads TGTGCCACCAGCAGGTCGTCCGGGACAGGGTACTCTGGGGCCAACGTCCTGACTTTC.

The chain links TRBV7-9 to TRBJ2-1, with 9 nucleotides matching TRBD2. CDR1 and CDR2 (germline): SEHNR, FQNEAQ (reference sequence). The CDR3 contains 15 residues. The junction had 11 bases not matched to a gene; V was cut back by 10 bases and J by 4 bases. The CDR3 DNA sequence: TGTGCCACCACACAAGCCAGCGGGGGGTACAATGAGCAGTTCTTC. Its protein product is CATTQASGGYNEQFF. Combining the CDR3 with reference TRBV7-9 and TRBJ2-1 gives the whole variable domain DTGVSQNPRHKITKRGQNVTFRCDPISEHNRLYWYRQTLGQGPEFLTYFQNEAQLEKSRLLSDRFSAERPKGSFSTLEIQRTEQGDSAMYLCATTQASGGYNEQFFGPGTRLTVL.

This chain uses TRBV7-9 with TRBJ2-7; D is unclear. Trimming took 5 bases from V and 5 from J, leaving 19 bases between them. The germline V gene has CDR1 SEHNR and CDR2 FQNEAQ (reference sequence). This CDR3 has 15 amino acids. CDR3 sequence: CASSPLDFGRDEQYF. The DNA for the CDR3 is TGTGCCAGCAGCCCCCTCGACTTTGGCCGGGACGAGCAGTACTTC.

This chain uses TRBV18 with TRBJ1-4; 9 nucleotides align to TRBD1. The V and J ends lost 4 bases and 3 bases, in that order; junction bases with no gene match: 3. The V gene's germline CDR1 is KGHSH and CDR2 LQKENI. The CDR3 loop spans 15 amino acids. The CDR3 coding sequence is TGTGCCAGCTCACTACAGGGGGCCTCTAATGAAAAACTGTTTTTT. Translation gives CASSLQGASNEKLFF.

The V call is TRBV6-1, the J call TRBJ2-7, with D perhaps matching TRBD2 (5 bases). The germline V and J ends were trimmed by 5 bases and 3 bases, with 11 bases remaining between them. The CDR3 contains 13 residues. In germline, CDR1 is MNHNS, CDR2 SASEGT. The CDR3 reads CASSLRGDYEQYF. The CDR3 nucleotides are TGTGCCAGCAGTCTCCGGGGAGACTACGAGCAGTACTTC.